This section outlines one TCR beta chain sequence together with its context. The entry originates in a study of shared clonotypes between healthy human individuals. As for the study in general: Researchers drew samples from two women and a few men aged 18 to 49.

Cells designated naive CD8 were CD45RO-negative and were positively selected for CCR7, with terminally differentiated effector memory CD45RA+ cells excluded. Donors, without exception, were Caucasian adults residing in Nashville, Tennessee. From germline, CDR1 is SGHNT and CDR2 YYREEE (reference sequence). V lost 5 bases, J lost 2 bases, and 11 bases lay in between. CDR3 length: 13 residues. Investigators spread the genomic DNA of each subset evenly over several immunoSEQ plates. Sequenced by immunoSEQ multiplex PCR; TCRdb stores in-frame clones only, minus some. Among around 2,000,000 clones listed, 90% to 95% were seen once.

The receptor was derived from a man between 18 and 35 years old in good health. Some clones in this sample may be carry-over from other donors' samples. The sample taken for sequencing was naive CD8+ T cells from PBMCs. V gene TRBV5-4 combines with J gene TRBJ2-7; D ambiguous. This CDR3 reads CASRKGQTYEQYF. The DNA of the CDR3 is TGTGCCAGCAGGAAGGGCCAGACCTACGAGCAGTACTTC. Full variable domain (rest looked up from reference TRBV5-4 and TRBJ2-7): ETGVTQSPTHLIKTRGQQVTLRCSSQSGHNTVSWYQQALGQGPQFIFQYYREEENGRGNFPPRFSGLQFPNYSSELNVNALELDDSALYLCASRKGQTYEQYFGPGTRLTVT.